This TCR beta chain emerged from a study of OX40 agonist ivuxolimab in advanced cancers. Study details: With ivuxolimab, an agonistic anti-OX40 (CD134) antibody, patients were treated.

Some clones are missing from TCRdb's copy, which holds only in-frame ones; the method was immunoSEQ multiplex PCR. Found here are 55,000 to 90,000 clones, 80% to 90% of them singletons; the top ten hold 1.1%. The CDR3 has 15 residues. V was cut by 3 bases and J by 1 base, with 13 bases left in between. Per the germline V gene, CDR1 is SGHAT and CDR2 is FQNNGV. On this clone itself: The target antigen is unknown.

Study-level points and caveats: A proportion of nonresponders additionally exhibited low normalized T-cell clonal expansion.

V and J are TRBV11-2 and TRBJ2-7; TRBD2 might be the D (7 bases). This TCR derives from an adult with an advanced solid tumor such as melanoma, head and neck, liver or kidney cancer. The material sequenced was CD4+ or CD8+ T cells sorted from blood, taken in a trial of the OX40 agonist ivuxolimab. For the CDR3, the DNA is TGTGCCAGCAGCTTCAGGAGGGGGGGATCCTACGAGCAGTACTTC. The encoded protein is CASSFRRGGSYEQYF. Combining the CDR3 with reference TRBV11-2 and TRBJ2-7 gives the whole variable domain EAGVAQSPRYKIIEKRQSVAFWCNPISGHATLYWYQQILGQGPKLLIQFQNNGVVDDSQLPKDRFSAERLKGVDSTLKIQPAKLEDSAVYLCASSFRRGGSYEQYFGPGTRLTVT.